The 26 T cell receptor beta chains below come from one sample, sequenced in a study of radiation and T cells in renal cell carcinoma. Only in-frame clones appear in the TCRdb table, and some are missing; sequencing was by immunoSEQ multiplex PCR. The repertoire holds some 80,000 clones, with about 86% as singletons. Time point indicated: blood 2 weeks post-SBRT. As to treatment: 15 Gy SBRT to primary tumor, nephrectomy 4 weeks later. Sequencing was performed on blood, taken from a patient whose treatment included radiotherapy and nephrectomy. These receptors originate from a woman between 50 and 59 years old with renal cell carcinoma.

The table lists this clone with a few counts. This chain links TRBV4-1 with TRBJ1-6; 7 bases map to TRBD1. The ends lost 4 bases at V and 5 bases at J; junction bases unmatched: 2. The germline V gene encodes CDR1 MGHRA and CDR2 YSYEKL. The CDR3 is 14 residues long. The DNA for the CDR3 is TGCGCCAGCAGCCCGACAGGGAATAATTCACCCCTCCACTTT. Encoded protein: CASSPTGNNSPLHF.

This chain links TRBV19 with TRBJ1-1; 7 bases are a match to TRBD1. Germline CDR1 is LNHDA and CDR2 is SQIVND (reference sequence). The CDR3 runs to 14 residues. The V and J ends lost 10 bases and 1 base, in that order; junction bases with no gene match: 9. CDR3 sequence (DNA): TGTGCCACCCACCGACAGGGTGGGAACACTGAAGCTTTCTTT. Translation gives CATHRQGGNTEAFF. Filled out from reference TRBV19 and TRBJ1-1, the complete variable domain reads DGGITQSPKYLFRKEGQNVTLSCEQNLNHDAMYWYRQDPGQGLRLIYYSQIVNDFQKGDIAEGYSVSREKKESFPLTVTSAQKNPTAFYLCATHRQGGNTEAFFGQGTRLTVV.

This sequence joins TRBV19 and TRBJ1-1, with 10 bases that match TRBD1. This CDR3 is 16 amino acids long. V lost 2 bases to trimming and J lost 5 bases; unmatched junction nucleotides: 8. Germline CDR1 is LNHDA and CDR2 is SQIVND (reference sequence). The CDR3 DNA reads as TGTGCCAGTAGTATAAGGGCGACAGGGGGCATTACTGAAGCTTTCTTT. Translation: CASSIRATGGITEAFF.

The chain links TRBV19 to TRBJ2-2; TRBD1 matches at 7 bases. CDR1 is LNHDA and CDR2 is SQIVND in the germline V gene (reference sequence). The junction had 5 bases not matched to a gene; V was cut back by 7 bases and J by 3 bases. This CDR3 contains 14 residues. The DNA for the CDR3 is TGTGCCAGTAATAGGGGGACAGACACCGGGGAGCTGTTTTTT. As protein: CASNRGTDTGELFF.

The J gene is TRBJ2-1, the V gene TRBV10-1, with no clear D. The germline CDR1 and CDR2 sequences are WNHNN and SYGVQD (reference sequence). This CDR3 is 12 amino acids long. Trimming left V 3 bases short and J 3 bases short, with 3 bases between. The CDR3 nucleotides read TGCGCCAGCAGTGACAGCTACAATGAGCAGTTCTTC. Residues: CASSDSYNEQFF.

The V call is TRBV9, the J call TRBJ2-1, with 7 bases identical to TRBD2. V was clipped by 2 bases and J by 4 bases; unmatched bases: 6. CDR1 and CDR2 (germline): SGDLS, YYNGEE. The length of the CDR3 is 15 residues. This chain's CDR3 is CASSVSSGGYNEQFF. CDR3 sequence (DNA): TGTGCCAGCAGCGTTTCTAGCGGAGGATACAATGAGCAGTTCTTC.

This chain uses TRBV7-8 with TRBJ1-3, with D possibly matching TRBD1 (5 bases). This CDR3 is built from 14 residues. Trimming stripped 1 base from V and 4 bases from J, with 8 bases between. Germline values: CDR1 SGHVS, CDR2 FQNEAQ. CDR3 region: CASSLDRNGNTIYF. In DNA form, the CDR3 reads TGTGCCAGCAGCTTAGACAGGAACGGAAACACCATATATTTT.

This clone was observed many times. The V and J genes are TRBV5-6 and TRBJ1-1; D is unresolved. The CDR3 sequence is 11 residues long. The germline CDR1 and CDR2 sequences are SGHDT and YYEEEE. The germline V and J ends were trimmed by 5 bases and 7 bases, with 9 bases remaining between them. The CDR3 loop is CASRFGSEAFF. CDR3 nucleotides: TGTGCCAGCAGATTCGGGAGTGAAGCTTTCTTT.

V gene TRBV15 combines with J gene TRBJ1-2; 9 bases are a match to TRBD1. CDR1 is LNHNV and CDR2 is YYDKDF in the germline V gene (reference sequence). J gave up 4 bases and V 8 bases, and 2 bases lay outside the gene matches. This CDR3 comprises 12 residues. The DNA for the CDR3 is TGTGCCACCCGGGACAGGGCCTATGGCTACACCTTC. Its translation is CATRDRAYGYTF.

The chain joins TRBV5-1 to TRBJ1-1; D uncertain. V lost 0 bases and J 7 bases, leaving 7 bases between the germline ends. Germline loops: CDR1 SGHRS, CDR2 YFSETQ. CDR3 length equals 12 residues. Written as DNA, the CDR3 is TGCGCCAGCAGCTTGGTTGGCGGTGAAGCTTTCTTT. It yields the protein CASSLVGGEAFF.

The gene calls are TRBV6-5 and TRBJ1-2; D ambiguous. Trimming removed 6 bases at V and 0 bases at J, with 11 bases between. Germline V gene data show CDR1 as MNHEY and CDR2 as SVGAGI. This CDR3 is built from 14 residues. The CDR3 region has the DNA TGTGCCAGCAGGGGTGGTGAGACTAACTATGGCTACACCTTC. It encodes CASRGGETNYGYTF.

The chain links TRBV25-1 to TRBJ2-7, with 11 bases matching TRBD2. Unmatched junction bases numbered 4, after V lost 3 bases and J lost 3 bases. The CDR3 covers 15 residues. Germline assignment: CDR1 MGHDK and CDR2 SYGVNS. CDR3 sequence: CASSDITSGGYEQYF. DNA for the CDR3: TGTGCCAGCAGTGACATAACTAGCGGGGGCTACGAGCAGTACTTC.

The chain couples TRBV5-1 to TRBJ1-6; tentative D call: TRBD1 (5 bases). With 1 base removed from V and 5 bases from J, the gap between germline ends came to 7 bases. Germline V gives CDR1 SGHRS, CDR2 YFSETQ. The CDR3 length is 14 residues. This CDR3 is CASSLWGHNSPLHF. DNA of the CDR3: TGCGCCAGCAGCTTGTGGGGACATAATTCACCCCTCCACTTT.

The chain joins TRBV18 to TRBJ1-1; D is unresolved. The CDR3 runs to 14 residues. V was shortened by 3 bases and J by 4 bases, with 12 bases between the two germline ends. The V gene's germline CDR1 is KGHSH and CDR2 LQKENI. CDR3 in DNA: TGTGCCAGCTCACCCCGAACGGAGGGCACTGAAGCTTTCTTT. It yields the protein CASSPRTEGTEAFF.

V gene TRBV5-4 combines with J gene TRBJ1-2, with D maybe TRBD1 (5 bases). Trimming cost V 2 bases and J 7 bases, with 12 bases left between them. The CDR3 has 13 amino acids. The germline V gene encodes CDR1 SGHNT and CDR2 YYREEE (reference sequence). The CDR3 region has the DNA TGTGCCAGCAGCTTTGGGGACGGCTTTGGCTACACCTTC. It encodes CASSFGDGFGYTF.

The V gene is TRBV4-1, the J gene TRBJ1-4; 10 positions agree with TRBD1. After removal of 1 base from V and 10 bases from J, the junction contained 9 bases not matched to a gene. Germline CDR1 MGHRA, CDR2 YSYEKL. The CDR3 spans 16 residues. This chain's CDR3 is CASSQGPRDRGRKLFF. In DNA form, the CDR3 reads TGCGCCAGCAGCCAAGGCCCCCGGGACAGGGGAAGAAAACTGTTTTTT.

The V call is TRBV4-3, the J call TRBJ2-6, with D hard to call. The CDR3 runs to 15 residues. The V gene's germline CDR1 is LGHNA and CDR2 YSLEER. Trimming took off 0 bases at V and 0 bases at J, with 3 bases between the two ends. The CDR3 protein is CASSQDGSGANVLTF. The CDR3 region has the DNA TGCGCCAGCAGCCAAGATGGCTCTGGGGCCAACGTCCTGACTTTC.

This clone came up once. The CDR3 region is CASTLGLLPDTQYF. CDR3 nucleotides: TGTGCCAGCACCCTCGGTCTGCTACCAGATACGCAGTATTTT. V usage is TRBV28 and J usage is TRBJ2-3; D ambiguous. CDR1 and CDR2 (germline): MDHEN, SYDVKM. The CDR3 runs to 14 residues. Trimming pared 7 bases from V and 4 bases from J, leaving 15 bases between. The whole variable domain, filled in from reference TRBV28 and TRBJ2-3, reads DVKVTQSSRYLVKRTGEKVFLECVQDMDHENMFWYRQDPGLGLRLIYFSYDVKMKEKGDIPEGYSVSREKKERFSLILESASTNQTSMYLCASTLGLLPDTQYFGPGTRLTVL.

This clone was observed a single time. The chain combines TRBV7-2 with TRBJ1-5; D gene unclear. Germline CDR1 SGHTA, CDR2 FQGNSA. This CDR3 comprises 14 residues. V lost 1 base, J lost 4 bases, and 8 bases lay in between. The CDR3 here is CASSLDSTNQPQHF. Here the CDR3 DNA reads TGTGCCAGCAGCTTAGACAGTACAAATCAGCCCCAGCATTTT.

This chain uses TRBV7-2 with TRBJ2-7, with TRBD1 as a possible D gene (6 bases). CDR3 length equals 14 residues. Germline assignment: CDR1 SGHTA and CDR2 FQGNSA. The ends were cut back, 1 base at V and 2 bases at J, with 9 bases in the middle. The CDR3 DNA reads TGTGCCAGCAGCTTAGGCAGGGGAGCCTACGAGCAGTACTTC. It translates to CASSLGRGAYEQYF.

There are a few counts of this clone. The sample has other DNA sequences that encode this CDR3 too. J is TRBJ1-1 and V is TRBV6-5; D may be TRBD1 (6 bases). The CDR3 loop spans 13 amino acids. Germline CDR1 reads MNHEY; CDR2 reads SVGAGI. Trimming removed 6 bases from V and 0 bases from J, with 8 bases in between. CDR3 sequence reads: CASRRTVNTEAFF. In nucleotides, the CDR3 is TGTGCCAGCAGGAGGACAGTGAACACTGAAGCTTTCTTT.

The CDR3 protein is CASSPLLGRTGELFF. The CDR3 region has the DNA TGTGCCAGCTCACCACTCTTAGGTCGTACCGGGGAGCTGTTTTTT. The genes are TRBV18 and TRBJ2-2; the D is unclear. The germline V and J ends were trimmed by 1 base and 5 bases, with 11 bases remaining between them. The germline V gene encodes CDR1 KGHSH and CDR2 LQKENI. The CDR3 length is 15 residues.

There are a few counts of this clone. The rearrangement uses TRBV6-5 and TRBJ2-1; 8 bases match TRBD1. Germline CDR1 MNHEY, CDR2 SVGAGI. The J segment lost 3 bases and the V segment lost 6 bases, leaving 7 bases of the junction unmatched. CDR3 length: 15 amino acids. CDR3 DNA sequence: TGTGCCAGCAGCTATGAGACAGGGGACTACAATGAGCAGTTCTTC. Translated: CASSYETGDYNEQFF.

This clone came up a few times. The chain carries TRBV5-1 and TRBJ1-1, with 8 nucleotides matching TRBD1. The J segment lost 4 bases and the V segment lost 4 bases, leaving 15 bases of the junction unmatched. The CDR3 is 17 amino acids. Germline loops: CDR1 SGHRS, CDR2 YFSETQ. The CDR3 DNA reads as TGCGCCAGCAGCCCGGCATCTGGGACAGGCGAGGTCACTGAAGCTTTCTTT. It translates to CASSPASGTGEVTEAFF.

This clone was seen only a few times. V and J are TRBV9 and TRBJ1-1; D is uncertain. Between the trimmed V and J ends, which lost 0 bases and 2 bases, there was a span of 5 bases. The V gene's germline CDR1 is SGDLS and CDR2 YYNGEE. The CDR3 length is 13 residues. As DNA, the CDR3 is TGTGCCAGCAGCGTAGGCCCCAACACTGAAGCTTTCTTT. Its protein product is CASSVGPNTEAFF.

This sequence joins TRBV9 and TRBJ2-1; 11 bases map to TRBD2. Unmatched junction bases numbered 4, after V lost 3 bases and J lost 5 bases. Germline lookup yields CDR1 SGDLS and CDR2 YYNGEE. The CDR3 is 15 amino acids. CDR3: CASSGLAGGNNEQFF. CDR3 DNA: TGTGCCAGCAGCGGATTAGCGGGGGGGAACAATGAGCAGTTCTTC.